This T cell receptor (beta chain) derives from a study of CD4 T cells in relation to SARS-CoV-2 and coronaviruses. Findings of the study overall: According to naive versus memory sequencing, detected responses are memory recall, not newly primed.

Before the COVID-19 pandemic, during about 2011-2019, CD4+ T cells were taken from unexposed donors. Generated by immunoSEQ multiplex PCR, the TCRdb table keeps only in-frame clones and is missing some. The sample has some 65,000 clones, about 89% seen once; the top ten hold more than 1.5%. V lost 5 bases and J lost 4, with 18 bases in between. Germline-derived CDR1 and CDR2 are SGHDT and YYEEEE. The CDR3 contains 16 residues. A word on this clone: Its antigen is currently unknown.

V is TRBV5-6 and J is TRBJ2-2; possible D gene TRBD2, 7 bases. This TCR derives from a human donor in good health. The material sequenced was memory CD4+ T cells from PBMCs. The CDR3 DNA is TGTGCCAGCAGGACAGGACTAGGGCTCAGCACCGGGGAGCTGTTTTTT. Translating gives CASRTGLGLSTGELFF.